The T cell receptor beta chain under discussion was sequenced for a study of blood T cell repertoires in COVID-19. Study-wide context: PBMCs, B-cell-depleted T cells, or T cells provided the cDNA or gDNA that made up the material.

This clone showed up just a few times. Produced via immunoSEQ multiplex PCR; TCRdb's table is partial and in-frame only. The sample has approximately 100,000 clones, roughly 79% seen once. Trimming pared 2 bases from V and 0 bases from J, leaving 15 bases between. Germline CDR1 reads SNHLY; CDR2 reads FYNNEI. This CDR3 has 17 residues. This TCR was sampled from a human donor in a cohort sampled during active COVID-19. The V and J genes are TRBV2 and TRBJ2-3; D may be TRBD2 (6 bases). Sequenced: peripheral blood. The CDR3 nucleotides are TGTGCCAGCAGTGAATGGGGACTTCAGGCTAGCACAGATACGCAGTATTTT. It is translated as CASSEWGLQASTDTQYF.